Listed below are T cell receptor beta chains from one sample, sequenced in a study of shared T cell receptors in the human thymus. Generated by immunoSEQ multiplex PCR, the TCRdb table keeps only in-frame clones and is missing some. The profile shows roughly 660,000 clones, approximately 88% of them singletons. These data also formed part of another study, on human thymus T cells.

The specimen was thymocytes. These receptors all stem from a boy in the first two years of life with a congenital heart defect. Both conserved end residues are part of each CDR3. A D gene is named only where the DNA matches it firmly. The size of a clone is reported for some rows only, either as once, few or many, or as a class for expanded clones.

j_gene,v_gene,d_gene,len,abundance,CDR3nt,CDR3aa
TRBJ1-1,TRBV5-6,NA,13,few,TGTGCCAGCAGCTTGGGAGAGAACACTGAAGCTTTCTTT,CASSLGENTEAFF
TRBJ2-7,TRBV12-5,NA,15,few,TGTGCTAGTGGTTCCCTCCGGGAGCGGCACTACGAGCAGTACTTC,CASGSLRERHYEQYF
TRBJ2-7,TRBV4-2,TRBD2,17,NA,TGTGCCAGCAGCCAAGCCCTGGGGCGGGAGGACTCCTACGAGCAGTACTTC,CASSQALGREDSYEQYF
TRBJ2-2,TRBV19,NA,12,NA,TGTGCCTGTAGGGGAGGAACCGGGGAGCTGTTTTTT,CACRGGTGELFF
TRBJ2-5,TRBV19,TRBD2,15,NA,TGTGCCAGTAGCCCTCCCGCTAGCGGGACAGAGACCCAGTACTTC,CASSPPASGTETQYF
TRBJ1-4,TRBV7-6,NA,9,few,TGTGCCAGCAGCTCTAATCTGTTTTTT,CASSSNLFF
TRBJ2-7,TRBV4-1,TRBD2,16,NA,TGCGCCAGCAGCCAAGTACCGACGGGAGGACGCTACGAGCAGTACTTC,CASSQVPTGGRYEQYF
TRBJ2-1,TRBV10-3,NA,14,once,TGTGCCATCAGTGTCCCGGACTCTAACAATGAGCAGTTCTTC,CAISVPDSNNEQFF
TRBJ2-1,TRBV29-1,TRBD2,18,NA,TGCAGCGTTGATTCGGAGGGCCCCGGGCGGGAGAGAGGGAATGAGCAGTTCTTC,CSVDSEGPGRERGNEQFF
TRBJ1-4,TRBV7-9,TRBD1,12,NA,TGTGCCAGCAGCTCCACGGACAGGGGGCTGTTTTTT,CASSSTDRGLFF
TRBJ2-1,TRBV4-1,TRBD2,19,NA,TGCGCCAGCAGACTAAAACCGGGACTAGCGGGAGGTGTCCACAATGAGCAGTTCTTC,CASRLKPGLAGGVHNEQFF
TRBJ1-2,TRBV4-3,TRBD1,17,NA,TGCGCCAGCAGCCAAGGGGGGCAGGGGGCCCAAGACTATGGCTACACCTTC,CASSQGGQGAQDYGYTF
TRBJ1-2,TRBV4-2,TRBD1,16,NA,TGTGCCAGCAGCCACTGGCGGACAGGGGAGCCTTTATGCTACACCTTC,CASSHWRTGEPLCYTF
TRBJ1-4,TRBV4-1,NA,14,NA,TGCGCCAGCAGCCTATCCATCCAGGGGAAAAAACTGTTTTTT,CASSLSIQGKKLFF
TRBJ2-1,TRBV5-4,TRBD2,15,NA,TGTGCCAGCAGCTTCCCGGGACTAGCGAACAATGAGCAGTTCTTC,CASSFPGLANNEQFF
TRBJ2-3,TRBV19,NA,13,NA,TGTGCCAGTAGTGACACCTACACAGATACGCAGTATTTT,CASSDTYTDTQYF
TRBJ1-1,TRBV29-1,TRBD1,14,NA,TGCAGCGTGGTAAGACAGGGGGCGAGGACTGAAGCTTTCTTT,CSVVRQGARTEAFF
TRBJ2-7,TRBV4-1,TRBD1,16,few,TGCGCCAGCAGCCAAGATCCGGGACAGGGGGCGAATGAGCAGTACTTC,CASSQDPGQGANEQYF
TRBJ2-1,TRBV5-4,TRBD2,16,NA,TGTGCCAGCAGCTTGGAAGCTAGCGGGATGGCAAGTGAGCAGTTCTTC,CASSLEASGMASEQFF
TRBJ1-2,TRBV9,TRBD1,15,NA,TGTGCCAGCAGCGAGGGGACAGGGTGGGGGTATGGCTACACCTTC,CASSEGTGWGYGYTF
TRBJ2-7,TRBV6-1,TRBD2,15,once,TGTGCCAGCAGTGAGACTAGCGGGAGGGGATACGAGCAGTACTTC,CASSETSGRGYEQYF
TRBJ2-3,TRBV4-3,NA,16,NA,TGCGCCAGCAGCCAAGACACTGGGAGTGGCACAGATACGCAGTATTTT,CASSQDTGSGTDTQYF
TRBJ2-4,TRBV5-1,TRBD2,18,NA,TGCGCCAGCAGCTTGGCCGCGGCGGGAGCCCTAGCCAAAAACATTCAGTACTTC,CASSLAAAGALAKNIQYF
TRBJ1-2,TRBV6-1,TRBD1,13,NA,TGTGCCAGCAGTGATATGACAGGGAATGGCTACACCTTC,CASSDMTGNGYTF
TRBJ2-2,TRBV14,NA,19,NA,TGTGCCAGCAGCCAACAGGGGCCCCCAAGGTATCGAAACACCGGGGAGCTGTTTTTT,CASSQQGPPRYRNTGELFF
TRBJ2-1,TRBV27,NA,17,NA,TGTGCCAGCAGTCCCCTCATCCACCTTCGTGGCGGCGATGAGCAGTTCTTC,CASSPLIHLRGGDEQFF
TRBJ2-5,TRBV18,TRBD2,19,NA,TGTGCCAGCTCACCCTCCTCGCGGACTAGCGGGAGCCCCCAGAGGGCCCAGTACTTC,CASSPSSRTSGSPQRAQYF
TRBJ2-5,TRBV19,TRBD2,14,NA,TGTGCCAGTAGTTTGACTAGCACACAAGAGACCCAGTACTTC,CASSLTSTQETQYF
TRBJ1-1,TRBV7-6,NA,15,NA,TGTGCCAGCAGCACCTACAGGGAAGGAAAGACTGAAGCTTTCTTT,CASSTYREGKTEAFF
TRBJ2-3,TRBV21-1,NA,14,NA,TGTGCCAGCAGACGTGTGGTTAGAACAGATACGCAGTATTTT,CASRRVVRTDTQYF
TRBJ2-7,TRBV5-4,NA,14,NA,TGTGCCAGCAGCTTGGTTCGCAGCTCCTACGAGCAGTACTTC,CASSLVRSSYEQYF
TRBJ1-2,TRBV25-1,NA,15,NA,TGTGCCAGCAGTCAAGGACAGTCTGATAACTATGGCTACACCTTC,CASSQGQSDNYGYTF
TRBJ2-5,TRBV27,TRBD1,12,NA,TGTGCCAGCAGTTCAGGGGGAGAGACCCAGTACTTC,CASSSGGETQYF
TRBJ2-7,TRBV9,TRBD2,15,NA,TGTGCCAGCAGCGGCAGACTAGCGGGAGGGGGGGAGCAGTACTTC,CASSGRLAGGGEQYF
TRBJ2-5,TRBV5-1,NA,14,NA,TGCGCCAGCAGCCGGACAGAAACAGGGGAGACCCAGTACTTC,CASSRTETGETQYF
TRBJ2-5,TRBV27,NA,16,once,TGTGCCAGCAGTCAAGGAAAGGGGGGGTTCCAAGAGACCCAGTACTTC,CASSQGKGGFQETQYF
TRBJ2-2,TRBV15,NA,17,NA,TGTGCCACCAGCAGAGATCGAGACAGGACCCTCACCGGGGAGCTGTTTTTT,CATSRDRDRTLTGELFF
TRBJ2-2,TRBV15,TRBD1,20,NA,TGTGCCACCAGCAGAGAGAAAAGGACAGGGGGCCCTTTCAACACCGGGGAGCTGTTTTTT,CATSREKRTGGPFNTGELFF
TRBJ2-3,TRBV21-1,NA,15,NA,TGTGCCAGCAGCAAAGGTGACAGGGGTGGGGATACGCAGTATTTT,CASSKGDRGGDTQYF
TRBJ2-7,TRBV13,NA,15,NA,TGTGCCAGCAGCTTAAGGGGGAGGGTCAGGAACGAGCAGTACTTC,CASSLRGRVRNEQYF
TRBJ1-1,TRBV7-8,NA,14,NA,TGTGCCAGCAGCCCGCGGGACGGATCTTCCGAAGCTTTCTTT,CASSPRDGSSEAFF
TRBJ2-3,TRBV29-1,TRBD2,15,NA,TGCAGCGTTGATGGAGGTGAGCGGGAGGCACATACGCAGTATTTT,CSVDGGEREAHTQYF
TRBJ2-7,TRBV11-2,TRBD2,13,NA,TGTGCCAGCAGAAGGGGCGGGAGCTACGAGCAGTACTTC,CASRRGGSYEQYF
TRBJ2-7,TRBV19,NA,22,NA,TGTGCCAGCAGCCGATGGACAGGCTCGAGTGGAGGGAGCAATTCAGCCTACTACGAGCAGTACTTC,CASSRWTGSSGGSNSAYYEQYF